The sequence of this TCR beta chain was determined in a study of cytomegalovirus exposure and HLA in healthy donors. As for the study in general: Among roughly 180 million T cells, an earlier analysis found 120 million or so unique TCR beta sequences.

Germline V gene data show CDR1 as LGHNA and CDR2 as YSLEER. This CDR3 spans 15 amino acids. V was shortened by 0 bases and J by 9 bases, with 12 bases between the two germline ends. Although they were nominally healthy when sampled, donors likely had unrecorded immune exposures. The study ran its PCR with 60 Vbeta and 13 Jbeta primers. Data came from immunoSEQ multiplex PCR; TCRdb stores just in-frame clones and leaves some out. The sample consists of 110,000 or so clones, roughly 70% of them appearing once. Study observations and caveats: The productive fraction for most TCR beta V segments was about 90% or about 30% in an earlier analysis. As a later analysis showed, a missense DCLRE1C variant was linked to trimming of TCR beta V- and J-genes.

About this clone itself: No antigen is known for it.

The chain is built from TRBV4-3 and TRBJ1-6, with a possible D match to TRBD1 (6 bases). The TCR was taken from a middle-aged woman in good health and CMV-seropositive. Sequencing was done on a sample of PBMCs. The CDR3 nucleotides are TGCGCCAGCAGCCAAGATAGCGGGGGGGCTTCACCCCTCCACTTT. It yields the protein CASSQDSGGASPLHF.